This paragraph covers one T cell receptor (beta chain) sequence. This specimen comes from a study of blood T cell repertoires in COVID-19. Study background: Nucleic acid was either cDNA or gDNA, and it came from T cells, B-cell-depleted T cells, or PBMCs.

Sequencing was performed with immunoSEQ multiplex PCR; in TCRdb, only in-frame clones are kept and a portion is missing. The sample includes about 84,000 clones, nearly 85% of them seen just once. This TCR was recovered from a woman older than 75 with acute or convalescent COVID-19. The source material was peripheral blood.

CDR3 residues: CASSLGLAGSTDTQYF. The DNA for the CDR3 is TGTGCCAGCAGCTTAGGGCTAGCGGGAAGCACAGATACGCAGTATTTT. The J gene is TRBJ2-3, the V gene TRBV7-6; 9 bases are a match to TRBD2. The ends lost 1 base at V and 0 bases at J; junction bases unmatched: 2. Germline values: CDR1 SGHVS, CDR2 FNYEAQ. CDR3 length: 16 amino acids. Together with reference TRBV7-6 and TRBJ2-3, the CDR3 gives the full variable domain: GAGVSQSPRYKVTKRGQDVALRCDPISGHVSLYWYRQALGQGPEFLTYFNYEAQQDKSGLPNDRFSAERPEGSISTLTIQRTEQRDSAMYRCASSLGLAGSTDTQYFGPGTRLTVL.